Listed below are T cell receptor beta chains from one sample, sequenced in a study of shared clonotypes between healthy human individuals. The assay was immunoSEQ multiplex PCR, and TCRdb's table has in-frame clones only and misses some. The table has hundreds of thousands of clones, 80% to 95% seen once. Sample: naive CD8+ T cells sorted from blood. The receptors were gathered from a man in his thirties or forties in good health. Each CDR3 is given with its conserved first and last residue. Fields, in order: CDR3 protein, CDR3 DNA, V gene, D gene, clone size, J gene. The D gene is left open where the match is weak. Clone size is shown for a subset of rows, as once, few, many or a class of expanded clone.

CDR3 protein: CASSLAGTTYEQYF
CDR3 DNA: TGTGCCAGCAGTTTAGCCGGGACTACCTACGAGCAGTACTTC
V gene: TRBV27
D gene: TRBD2
clone size: -
J gene: TRBJ2-7

CDR3 protein: CASSVGTAYEQYF
CDR3 DNA: TGTGCCAGCAGCGTCGGGACAGCCTACGAGCAGTACTTC
V gene: TRBV9
D gene: TRBD1
clone size: few
J gene: TRBJ2-7

CDR3 protein: CASSRGGQYGYTF
CDR3 DNA: TGTGCCAGCAGTCGCGGAGGGCAGTATGGCTACACCTTC
V gene: TRBV28
D gene: -
clone size: -
J gene: TRBJ1-2

CDR3 protein: CASSPATGRGDQPQHF
CDR3 DNA: TGTGCCAGCAGTCCCGCGACAGGGAGGGGCGATCAGCCCCAGCATTTT
V gene: TRBV27
D gene: TRBD1
clone size: -
J gene: TRBJ1-5

CDR3 protein: CASSQSSYNEQFF
CDR3 DNA: TGCGCCAGCAGTCAGAGCTCCTACAATGAGCAGTTCTTC
V gene: TRBV5-1
D gene: -
clone size: -
J gene: TRBJ2-1

CDR3 protein: CSVEDRGGATF
CDR3 DNA: TGCAGCGTTGAAGATCGAGGGGGGGCCACCTTC
V gene: TRBV29-1
D gene: -
clone size: -
J gene: TRBJ1-2

CDR3 protein: CASSSPAGKGTGELFF
CDR3 DNA: TGTGCCAGCAGTTCCCCTGCGGGGAAAGGCACCGGGGAGCTGTTTTTT
V gene: TRBV6-6
D gene: -
clone size: -
J gene: TRBJ2-2

CDR3 protein: CASSTTTSPLEQFF
CDR3 DNA: TGTGCCAGCAGCACGACTACTAGCCCACTAGAGCAGTTCTTC
V gene: TRBV7-9
D gene: -
clone size: -
J gene: TRBJ2-1

CDR3 protein: CATSRETGGYEQYF
CDR3 DNA: TGTGCCACCAGCAGAGAAACAGGGGGCTACGAGCAGTACTTC
V gene: TRBV15
D gene: TRBD1
clone size: -
J gene: TRBJ2-7

CDR3 protein: CASSQDFGGSTEAFF
CDR3 DNA: TGTGCCAGCAGCCAAGATTTCGGGGGGTCCACTGAAGCTTTCTTT
V gene: TRBV14
D gene: -
clone size: -
J gene: TRBJ1-1

CDR3 protein: CASTKMSVGDSYGYTF
CDR3 DNA: TGTGCCAGTACCAAAATGTCAGTCGGGGACAGTTATGGCTACACCTTC
V gene: TRBV19
D gene: TRBD1
clone size: -
J gene: TRBJ1-2

CDR3 protein: CASSLISGRAGEQFF
CDR3 DNA: TGTGCCAGCAGCTTAATAAGCGGGAGGGCAGGTGAGCAGTTCTTC
V gene: TRBV7-6
D gene: TRBD2
clone size: -
J gene: TRBJ2-1

CDR3 protein: CASSLDRVDTQYF
CDR3 DNA: TGTGCCAGCAGCTTAGACAGGGTAGATACGCAGTATTTT
V gene: TRBV7-9
D gene: -
clone size: -
J gene: TRBJ2-3

CDR3 protein: CASTASGSSYEQYF
CDR3 DNA: TGTGCCAGTACGGCTAGCGGGAGCTCCTACGAGCAGTACTTC
V gene: TRBV19
D gene: TRBD2
clone size: -
J gene: TRBJ2-7

CDR3 protein: CASSPGVASGDTQYF
CDR3 DNA: TGTGCCAGCAGCCCCGGGGTGGCGTCGGGGGATACGCAGTATTTT
V gene: TRBV9
D gene: -
clone size: -
J gene: TRBJ2-3

CDR3 protein: CASSFAPLSQRRDTEAFF
CDR3 DNA: TGTGCCAGCAGTTTTGCCCCCCTATCACAGCGGAGGGACACTGAAGCTTTCTTT
V gene: TRBV27
D gene: -
clone size: -
J gene: TRBJ1-1

CDR3 protein: CASSDKGGSYNEQFF
CDR3 DNA: TGTGCCAGCAGTGACAAGGGCGGCTCCTACAATGAGCAGTTCTTC
V gene: TRBV6-4
D gene: -
clone size: -
J gene: TRBJ2-1

CDR3 protein: CASSFPGTGVTNTEAFF
CDR3 DNA: TGTGCCAGCAGCTTCCCCGGGACAGGGGTCACGAACACTGAAGCTTTCTTT
V gene: TRBV7-2
D gene: TRBD1
clone size: -
J gene: TRBJ1-1

CDR3 protein: CASSSGHSTEAFF
CDR3 DNA: TGTGCCAGCAGTTCGGGCCATTCCACTGAAGCTTTCTTT
V gene: TRBV27
D gene: -
clone size: -
J gene: TRBJ1-1